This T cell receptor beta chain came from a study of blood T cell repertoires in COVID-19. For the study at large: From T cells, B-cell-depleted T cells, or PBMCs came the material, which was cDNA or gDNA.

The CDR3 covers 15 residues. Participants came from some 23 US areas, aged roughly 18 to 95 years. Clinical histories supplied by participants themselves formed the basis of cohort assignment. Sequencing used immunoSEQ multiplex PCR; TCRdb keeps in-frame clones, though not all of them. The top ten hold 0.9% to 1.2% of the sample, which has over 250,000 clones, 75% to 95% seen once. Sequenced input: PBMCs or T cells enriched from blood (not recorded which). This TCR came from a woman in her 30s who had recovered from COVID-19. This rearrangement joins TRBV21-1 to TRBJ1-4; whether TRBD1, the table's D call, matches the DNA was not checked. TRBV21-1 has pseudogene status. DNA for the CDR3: TGTGCCAGCAGCAAAGGGGACAGACACAATGAAAAACTGTTTTTT. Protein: CASSKGDRHNEKLFF.